The 21 T cell receptor beta chains below all came from one sample that was sequenced in a study of tumor-infiltrating lymphocytes in primary liver carcinoma. For each extraction, RNA and DNA were obtained together from 20-30 mg of unsorted bulk tissue. The template, approximately 500 ng total RNA, yielded TCR beta cDNA made with a constant-region primer. Three rounds of nested multiplex PCR with slightly modified ARM-PCR produced TCR beta libraries. In the first two PCR rounds, TRBV1-TRBV30 forward primers were paired with a C-beta reverse primer, and each round lasted approximately 9 cycles. TCRdb called the multiplex PCR reads again in MiXCR, with one record for every CDR3 protein. The sample carries about 78,000 distinct CDR3 sequences, over 60% recorded once. The sample taken for sequencing was liver tumor tissue from sampling region 4. The subset: tumor region T4, right-lateral pole. All receptors derive from a man aged 35 to 55 with primary liver carcinoma and hepatitis B virus infection.

In the case of this clonotype: The CDR3 end shows no conserved phenylalanine or tryptophan, and so a read error is likely. Written as DNA, the CDR3 is TGTGCCTGGAGTCGGCTAGGGGGCAACACCTGGGAGCTGTTTCTT. Translated: CAWSRLGGNTWELFL. The J gene is TRBJ2-2, the V gene TRBV30; 7 bases fit TRBD1. Looked up from germline, CDR1 is GTSNPN and CDR2 is SVGIG (reference sequence). This CDR3 contains 15 residues.

As regards this clonotype: One base away lies a much larger clone, so this may be a sequencing read error. This chain joins TRBV28 and TRBJ2-7; D is unclear. CDR1 and CDR2 from the germline V gene are MDHEN and SYDVKM. The CDR3 length is 13 residues. The CDR3 sequence: CASSARPSYKQYF. CDR3 coding DNA: TGTGCCAGCAGTGCCCGGCCTTCCTACAAGCAGTACTTC.

Regarding this clonotype: A single base separates this from a much larger clone, so it may be a read error. Here the CDR3 reads CASSFVGQRAFF. CDR3 nucleotides: TGTGCCAGCAGCTTTGTGGGGCAGCGGGCTTTCTTT. The chain recombines TRBV7-9 with TRBJ1-1, with D maybe TRBD1 (5 bases). The CDR3 is 12 amino acids. CDR1 and CDR2 (germline): SEHNR, FQNEAQ (reference sequence). Trimming cost V 3 bases and J 11 bases, with 13 bases left between them.

In the case of this clonotype: The junction departs from the called germline gene at one end, perhaps through a read error. The V call is TRBV11-2, the J call TRBJ1-1, with D perhaps matching TRBD1 (5 bases). Germline V gene lookup returns CDR1 SGHAT and CDR2 FQNNGV. The CDR3 contains 14 residues. The DNA for the CDR3 is TGTGCCAGCAGCCCATGGAATGAAGGGACTGAAGTTTTCTTT. Its protein product is CASSPWNEGTEVFF.

This clonotype was detected ten times or more. The rearrangement uses TRBV12-3 or TRBV12-4 and TRBJ2-1, with TRBD2 matching 8 bases. This CDR3 has 13 amino acids. V lost 5 bases and J lost 6; bases outside the gene matches: 3. This CDR3 is CASSPTSANEQFF. In DNA form, the CDR3 reads TGTGCCAGCAGTCCGACTAGCGCCAATGAGCAGTTCTTC.

As for this clonotype: The germline gene is not matched at one end of the junction; a read error may be the cause. The CDR3, as DNA: TGTGCCAACAGGGGTGGCTCCCCTCCTTCCTACAAGCAGTACTTC. Translation: CANRGGSPPSYKQYF. This chain joins TRBV6-5 and TRBJ2-7, with 7 bases aligning to TRBD1. Germline V gene data show CDR1 as MNHEY and CDR2 as SVGAGI. The CDR3 contains 15 residues.

This clonotype has ten or more counts. The chain couples TRBV6-1 to TRBJ1-1; D unclear. V lost 1 base, J lost 1 base, and 7 bases lay in between. Germline V CDR1 and CDR2: MNHNS, SASEGT. The CDR3 has 14 amino acids. CDR3 region: CASSEDPGNTEAFF. For the CDR3, the DNA is TGTGCCAGCAGTGAAGATCCTGGGAACACTGAAGCTTTCTTT.

Concerning this clonotype itself: One end of the junction varies from germline; a read error may be responsible. V gene TRBV7-9 combines with J gene TRBJ2-5; perhaps D is TRBD1 or TRBD2 (5 bases each). Germline V lookup: CDR1 SEHNR, CDR2 FQNEAQ (reference sequence). The CDR3 runs to 16 residues. DNA for the CDR3: TGTGTCAGCAGCCGTGGGGACGGATGGATACAAGAGACCCAGTACTTC. The encoded protein is CVSSRGDGWIQETQYF. Full variable domain (outside the CDR3, taken from reference TRBV7-9 and TRBJ2-5): DTGVSQNPRHKITKRGQNVTFRCDPISEHNRLYWYRQTLGQGPEFLTYFQNEAQLEKSRLLSDRFSAERPKGSFSTLEIQRTEQGDSAMYLCVSSRGDGWIQETQYFGPGTRLLVL.

The chain employs TRBV29-1 and TRBJ2-3; TRBD2 aligns across 11 bases. The V and J ends lost 5 bases and 2 bases, in that order; junction bases with no gene match: 6. The V gene's germline CDR1 is SQVTM and CDR2 ANQGSEA. This CDR3 contains 15 residues. Here the CDR3 reads CSVSGTSGFTDTQYF. DNA for the CDR3: TGCAGCGTTTCCGGGACTAGCGGATTCACAGATACGCAGTATTTT.

In the case of this clonotype: Without the conserved terminal phenylalanine or tryptophan, this CDR3 likely stems from a read error. V and J are TRBV4-1 and TRBJ2-2; 9 bases map to TRBD1. Per germline, CDR1 MGHRA and CDR2 YSYEKL. The V gene end was trimmed by 9 bases and the J gene end by 4 bases; junction bases not matched to a gene: 9. The CDR3 contains 15 residues. The CDR3 spells CASSRDRVFTGELFS. In nucleotides, the CDR3 is TGCGCCAGTAGTCGGGACAGGGTCTTCACCGGGGAGCTGTTTTCT.

The chain joins TRBV5-1 to TRBJ2-1; 9 bases are shared with TRBD1. The V segment lost 4 bases and the J segment 9 bases; nucleotides outside the gene matches: 17. The CDR3 covers 17 residues. CDR1 SGHRS and CDR2 YFSETQ come from the germline V gene. The CDR3 sequence: CASSKETWTGAFGEQFF. CDR3 DNA sequence: TGCGCCAGCAGCAAGGAAACCTGGACAGGGGCCTTTGGTGAGCAGTTCTTC.

The CDR3 bases are TGCAGCGTTGCCAAGGGGCATGTTAGCACTGAAGCTTTCTTT. Amino acid sequence: CSVAKGHVSTEAFF. The J gene is TRBJ1-1, the V gene TRBV29-1, with D possibly being TRBD1 (5 bases). Germline CDR1 reads SQVTM; CDR2 reads ANQGSEA. The V end lost 4 bases, the J end lost 4 bases, and 16 bases lay between the germline ends. The CDR3 consists of 14 residues.

Comments on this clonotype: No conserved phenylalanine or tryptophan is present at the end of the CDR3, so a read error is the likely explanation. The genes are TRBV10-3 and TRBJ2-4, with 7 bases lining up with TRBD2. CDR1 ENHRY and CDR2 SYGVKD come from the germline V gene. The CDR3 extends over 16 amino acids. J was trimmed by 6 bases and V by 2 bases; bases with no gene match: 10. CDR3 nucleotides: TGTGCCATCAGTGAGCAGCTAGCGGAAGAGGCAAACATTCAGTACTTA. Translating it yields CAISEQLAEEANIQYL.

The gene calls are TRBV18 and TRBJ2-7; tentative D call: TRBD2 (5 bases). Looked up from germline, CDR1 is KGHSH and CDR2 is LQKENI. V was cut by 3 bases and J by 0 bases, with 9 bases left in between. This CDR3 region has 14 residues. CDR3 sequence (DNA): TGTGCCAGCTCACCGGGTGAGGGCTCCTACGAGCAGTACTTC. Translating gives CASSPGEGSYEQYF.

As concerns this clonotype: Lacking the conserved final phenylalanine or tryptophan, this CDR3 likely reflects a read error. It is unclear where the CDR3 begins or ends on the DNA, so no DNA is shown, and the CDR3 is as TCRdb lists it. The rearrangement links TRBV6-5 to TRBJ2-6; the table's D call of TRBD1 was not tested on the DNA. The CDR3 is 16 amino acids long, termini counted. Germline V CDR1 and CDR2: MNHEY, SVGAGI. The CDR3 reads CASRAGDRSGANVLIS.

On this clonotype itself: One junction end does not reproduce the germline sequence, and a read error may be involved. The chain employs TRBV5-4 and TRBJ2-3; TRBD1 matches 7 bases. The germline V gene encodes CDR1 SGHNT and CDR2 YYREEE (reference sequence). The CDR3 spans 14 residues. CDR3 sequence reads: CASGPGQAADTQYF. The CDR3 bases are TGTGCCAGCGGCCCCGGACAGGCAGCAGATACACAGTATTTT.

As concerns this clonotype: One end of the junction fails to match germline, which may point to a read error. The chain employs TRBV11-1 and TRBJ2-7; 7 nucleotides agree with TRBD1. Per the germline V gene, CDR1 is SGHAT and CDR2 is FQDESV (reference sequence). The CDR3 extends over 13 amino acids. CDR3 sequence reads: CVSNKGQSYKQYF. CDR3 DNA: TGTGTCAGTAACAAGGGACAGTCCTACAAGCAGTACTTC.

In regard to this clonotype: The conserved phenylalanine or tryptophan normally closing the CDR3 is absent here, so this likely arose from a read error. No DNA is shown, since the ends of the CDR3 on it are uncertain; the CDR3 is the one TCRdb lists. The chain links TRBV6-5 to TRBJ2-2; TRBD1 is the table's D call and was not checked against the DNA. The CDR3 is 15 residues long, counting both termini. Per germline, CDR1 MNHEY and CDR2 SVGAGI. CDR3 residues: CASTKTGAGIGELFY.

Ten or more counts support this clonotype. V and J are TRBV6-6 and TRBJ2-3; a weak D match, TRBD1 (5 bases). The germline CDR1 and CDR2 sequences are MNHNY and SVGAGI (reference sequence). This CDR3 contains 12 residues. V lost 7 bases and J 3 bases, leaving 8 bases between the germline ends. The CDR3 sequence: CASMTETDTQYF. The DNA of the CDR3 is TGTGCCAGCATGACAGAAACAGATACGCAGTATTTT.

The rearrangement links TRBV4-2 to TRBJ2-3; TRBD2 aligns across 9 bases. The CDR3 runs 16 residues. V was clipped by 0 bases and J by 4 bases; unmatched bases: 5. The V gene's germline CDR1 is LGHNA and CDR2 YNFKEQ. CDR3 DNA: TGTGCCAGCAGCCAAGATATGGCGGGAGGGGCAGATACGCAGTATTTT. Its protein is CASSQDMAGGADTQYF.

Regarding this clonotype: The junction and the germline gene differ at one end; a read error may be behind it. The V and J genes are TRBV11-2 and TRBJ2-3, with 7 bases aligning to TRBD1. Germline V gene data show CDR1 as SGHAT and CDR2 as FQNNGV. The CDR3 length is 14 residues. The CDR3 sequence: CTSSLRDSTDAQYF. CDR3 sequence (DNA): TGTACCAGCAGCTTACGGGACAGCACAGATGCGCAGTATTTT. The full variable domain, rest sourced from reference TRBV11-2 and TRBJ2-3, is EAGVAQSPRYKIIEKRQSVAFWCNPISGHATLYWYQQILGQGPKLLIQFQNNGVVDDSQLPKDRFSAERLKGVDSTLKIQPAKLEDSAVYLCTSSLRDSTDAQYFGPGTRLTVL.